This T cell receptor beta chain originates from a study of blood T cell repertoires in COVID-19. Study-level information: Samples representing acute and convalescent COVID-19 were sourced from the United States, Italy and Spain. PBMCs, B-cell-depleted T cells, or T cells provided the cDNA or gDNA that made up the material.

Trimming removed 8 bases from V and 0 bases from J, with 4 bases in between. CDR1 is SNHLY, CDR2 FYNNEI, per germline. The CDR3 loop spans 11 amino acids. The authors' processing: Amplified reference gene primers provided the basis for estimating nucleated cell counts. Produced via immunoSEQ multiplex PCR; TCRdb's table is partial and in-frame only. V, J and clone size are those of that table, while D and trimming were read from the DNA. The table lists around 33,000 clones, 78% of them singletons. Sequenced input: peripheral blood. This chain joins TRBV2 and TRBJ1-1, with no clear D. This TCR was recovered from an elderly man with acute or convalescent COVID-19. DNA of the CDR3: TGTGCCAGCGTTATGAACACTGAAGCTTTCTTT. It yields the protein CASVMNTEAFF.